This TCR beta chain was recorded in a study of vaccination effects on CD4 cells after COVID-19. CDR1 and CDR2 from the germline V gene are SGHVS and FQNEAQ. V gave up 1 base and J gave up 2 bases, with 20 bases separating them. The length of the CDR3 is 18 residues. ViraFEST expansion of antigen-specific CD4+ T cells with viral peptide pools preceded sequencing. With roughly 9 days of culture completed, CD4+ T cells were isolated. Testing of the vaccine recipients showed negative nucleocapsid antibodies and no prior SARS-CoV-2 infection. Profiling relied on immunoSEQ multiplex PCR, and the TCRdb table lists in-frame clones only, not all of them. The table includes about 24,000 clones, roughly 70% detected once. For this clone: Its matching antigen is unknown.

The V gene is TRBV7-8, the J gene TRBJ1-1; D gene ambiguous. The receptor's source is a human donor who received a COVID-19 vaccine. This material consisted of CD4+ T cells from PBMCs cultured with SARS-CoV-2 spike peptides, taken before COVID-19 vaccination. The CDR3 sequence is CASSLGRLGYNKNTEAFF. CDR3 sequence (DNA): TGTGCCAGCAGCTTAGGTCGACTTGGTTATAATAAAAACACTGAAGCTTTCTTT.